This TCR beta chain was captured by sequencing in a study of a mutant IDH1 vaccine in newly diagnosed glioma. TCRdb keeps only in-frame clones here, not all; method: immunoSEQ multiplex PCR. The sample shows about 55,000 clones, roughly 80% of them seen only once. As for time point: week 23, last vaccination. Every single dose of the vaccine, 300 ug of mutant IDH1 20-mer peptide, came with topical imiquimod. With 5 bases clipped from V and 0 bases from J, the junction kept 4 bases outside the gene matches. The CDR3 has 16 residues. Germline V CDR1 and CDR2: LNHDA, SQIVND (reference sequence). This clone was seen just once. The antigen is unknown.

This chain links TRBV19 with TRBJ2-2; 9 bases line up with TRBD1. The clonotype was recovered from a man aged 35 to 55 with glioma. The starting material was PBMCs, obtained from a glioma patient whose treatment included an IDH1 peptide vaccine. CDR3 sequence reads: CASSLNRGPNTGELFF. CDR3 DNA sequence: TGTGCCAGTAGTCTCAACAGGGGGCCGAACACCGGGGAGCTGTTTTTT.